By sample share, the clone carrying this T cell receptor (beta chain) is medium-sized. As yet, its antigen is unknown. The data were taken from a study of OX40 agonist ivuxolimab in advanced cancers. Overall study: Every 2 weeks, patients got intravenous ivuxolimab at one of six dose levels (0.01-10 mg/kg).

Excluded were patients having autoimmune disease history or systemic immunosuppression. Sampled blood was obtained at baseline, cycle 4 day 1, and cycle 7 day 1. Produced via immunoSEQ multiplex PCR; TCRdb's table is partial and in-frame only. The sample lists around 51,000 clones, 65% to 85% occurring once. General observations from the study: Clones of CD4+ and CD8+ blood T cells grew by week 6 at doses of 0.1 to 3.0 mg/kg.

CDR3 size: 20 residues. The junction had 20 bases not matched to a gene; V was cut back by 3 bases and J by 4 bases. Germline V CDR1 and CDR2: MGHRA, YSYEKL. This sequence was found in an adult with an advanced solid tumor such as melanoma, head and neck, liver or kidney cancer. The starting material was CD4+ or CD8+ T cells sorted from blood, obtained in a trial of the OX40 agonist ivuxolimab. This rearrangement joins TRBV4-1 to TRBJ2-7; TRBD2 aligns across 11 bases. The CDR3 loop is CASSHGSGTSGSKRSYEQYF. Written as DNA, the CDR3 is TGCGCCAGCAGCCATGGCTCCGGGACTAGCGGTTCCAAACGTTCTTACGAGCAGTACTTC.